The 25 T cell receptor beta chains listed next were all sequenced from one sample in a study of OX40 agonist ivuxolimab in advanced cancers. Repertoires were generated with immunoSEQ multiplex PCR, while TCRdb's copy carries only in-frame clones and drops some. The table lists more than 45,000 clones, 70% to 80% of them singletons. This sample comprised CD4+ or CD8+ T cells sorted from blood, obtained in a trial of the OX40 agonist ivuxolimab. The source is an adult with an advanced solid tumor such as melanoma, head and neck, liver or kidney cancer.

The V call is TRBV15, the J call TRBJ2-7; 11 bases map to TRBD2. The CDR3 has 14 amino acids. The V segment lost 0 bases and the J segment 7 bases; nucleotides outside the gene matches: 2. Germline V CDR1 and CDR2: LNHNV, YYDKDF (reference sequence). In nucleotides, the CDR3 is TGTGCCACCAGCAGAGAGTCTAGCGGGGGGGAGCAGTACTTC. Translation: CATSRESSGGEQYF.

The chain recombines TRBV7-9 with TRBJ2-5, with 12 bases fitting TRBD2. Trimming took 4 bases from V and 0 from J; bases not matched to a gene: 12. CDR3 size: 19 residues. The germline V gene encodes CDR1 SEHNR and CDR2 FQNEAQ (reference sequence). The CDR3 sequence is CASSSNYASGGEYQETQYF. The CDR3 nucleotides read TGTGCCAGCAGCTCTAACTATGCTAGCGGGGGGGAGTACCAAGAGACCCAGTACTTC.

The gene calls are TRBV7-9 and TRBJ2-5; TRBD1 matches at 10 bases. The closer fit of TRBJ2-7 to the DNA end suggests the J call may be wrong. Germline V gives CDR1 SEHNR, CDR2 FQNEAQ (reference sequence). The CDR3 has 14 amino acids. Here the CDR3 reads CASSLTGGAGEQYF. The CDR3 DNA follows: TGTGCCAGCAGCCTGACAGGGGGCGCGGGCGAGCAGTACTTC.

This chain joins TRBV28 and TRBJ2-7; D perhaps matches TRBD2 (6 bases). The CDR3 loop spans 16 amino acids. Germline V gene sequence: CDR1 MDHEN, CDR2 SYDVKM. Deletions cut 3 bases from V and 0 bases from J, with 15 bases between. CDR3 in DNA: TGTGCCAGCAGTTTGTGGCGCGGGATGAGCTCCTACGAGCAGTACTTC. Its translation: CASSLWRGMSSYEQYF.

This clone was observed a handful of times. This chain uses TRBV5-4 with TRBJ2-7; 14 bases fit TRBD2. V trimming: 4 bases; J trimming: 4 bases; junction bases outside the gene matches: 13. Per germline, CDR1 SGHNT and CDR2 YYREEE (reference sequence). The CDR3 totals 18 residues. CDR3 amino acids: CASSIGLAGGPSGYEQYF. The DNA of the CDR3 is TGTGCCAGCAGCATAGGACTAGCGGGAGGCCCTTCGGGTTACGAGCAGTACTTC. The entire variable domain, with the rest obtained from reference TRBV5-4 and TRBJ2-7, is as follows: ETGVTQSPTHLIKTRGQQVTLRCSSQSGHNTVSWYQQALGQGPQFIFQYYREEENGRGNFPPRFSGLQFPNYSSELNVNALELDDSALYLCASSIGLAGGPSGYEQYFGPGTRLTVT.

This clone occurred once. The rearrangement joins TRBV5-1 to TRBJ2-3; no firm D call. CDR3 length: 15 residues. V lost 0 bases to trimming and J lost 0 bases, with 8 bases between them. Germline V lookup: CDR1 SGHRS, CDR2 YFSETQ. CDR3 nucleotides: TGCGCCAGCAGCTTGGAAACAGTAAGCACAGATACGCAGTATTTT. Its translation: CASSLETVSTDTQYF.

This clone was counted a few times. The CDR3: CASKGTENSPLHF. Here the CDR3 DNA reads TGTGCCAGTAAAGGGACGGAGAATTCACCCCTCCACTTT. This chain uses TRBV19 with TRBJ1-6; the D gene is possibly TRBD1 (5 bases). V lost 7 bases and J 7 bases, leaving 11 bases between the germline ends. The CDR3 runs 13 residues. Germline-derived CDR1 and CDR2 are LNHDA and SQIVND (reference sequence).

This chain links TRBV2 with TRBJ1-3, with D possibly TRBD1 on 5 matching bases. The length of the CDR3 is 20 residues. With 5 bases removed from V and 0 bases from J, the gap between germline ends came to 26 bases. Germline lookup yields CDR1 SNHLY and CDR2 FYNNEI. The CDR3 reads CASSQPLSISPGPSGNTIYF. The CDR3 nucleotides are TGTGCCAGCAGTCAACCCCTGAGTATTTCGCCGGGGCCCTCTGGAAACACCATATATTTT.

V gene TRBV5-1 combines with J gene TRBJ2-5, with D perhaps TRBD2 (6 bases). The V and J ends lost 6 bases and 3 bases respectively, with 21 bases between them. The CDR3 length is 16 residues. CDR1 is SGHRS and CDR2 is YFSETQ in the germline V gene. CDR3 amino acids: CASTPAGTTIKETQYF. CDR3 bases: TGCGCCAGCACCCCGGCGGGGACCACAATTAAAGAGACCCAGTACTTC.

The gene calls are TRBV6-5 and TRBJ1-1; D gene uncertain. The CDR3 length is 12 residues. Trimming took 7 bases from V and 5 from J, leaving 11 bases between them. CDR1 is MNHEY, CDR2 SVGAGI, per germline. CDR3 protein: CASKSMGTEAFF. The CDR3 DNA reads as TGTGCCAGCAAGTCTATGGGGACTGAAGCTTTCTTT.

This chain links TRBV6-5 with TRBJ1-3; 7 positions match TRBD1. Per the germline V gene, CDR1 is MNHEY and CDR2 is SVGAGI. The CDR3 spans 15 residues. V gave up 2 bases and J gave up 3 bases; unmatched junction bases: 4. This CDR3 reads CASSYDRAVGNTIYF. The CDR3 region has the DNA TGTGCCAGCAGTTACGACAGGGCCGTTGGAAACACCATATATTTT.

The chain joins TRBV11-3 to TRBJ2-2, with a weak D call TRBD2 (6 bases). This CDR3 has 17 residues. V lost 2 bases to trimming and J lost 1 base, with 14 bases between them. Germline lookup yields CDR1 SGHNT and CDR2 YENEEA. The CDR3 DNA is TGTGCCAGCAGCTTACCTAGTTATAGCGGGAACACCGGGGAGCTGTTTTTT. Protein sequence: CASSLPSYSGNTGELFF. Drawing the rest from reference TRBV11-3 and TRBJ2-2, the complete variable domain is EAGVVQSPRYKIIEKKQPVAFWCNPISGHNTLYWYLQNLGQGPELLIRYENEEAVDDSQLPKDRFSAERLKGVDSTLKIQPAELGDSAVYLCASSLPSYSGNTGELFFGEGSRLTVL.

In DNA form, the CDR3 reads TGTGCCAGCAGACAATTCGGAGGGATATGTGAGACCCAGTACTTC. Protein sequence: CASRQFGGICETQYF. This sequence joins TRBV6-8 and TRBJ2-5; D is perhaps TRBD2 (6 bases). In germline, CDR1 is MNHGY, CDR2 SAAAGT. This CDR3 has 15 amino acids. The V and J ends lost 6 bases and 5 bases respectively, with 19 bases between them.

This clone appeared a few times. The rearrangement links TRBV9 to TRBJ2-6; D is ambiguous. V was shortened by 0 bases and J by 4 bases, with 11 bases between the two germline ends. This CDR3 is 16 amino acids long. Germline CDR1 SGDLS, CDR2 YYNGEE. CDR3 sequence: CASSVGVGAGANVLTF. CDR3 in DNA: TGTGCCAGCAGCGTAGGGGTTGGTGCCGGGGCCAACGTCCTGACTTTC.

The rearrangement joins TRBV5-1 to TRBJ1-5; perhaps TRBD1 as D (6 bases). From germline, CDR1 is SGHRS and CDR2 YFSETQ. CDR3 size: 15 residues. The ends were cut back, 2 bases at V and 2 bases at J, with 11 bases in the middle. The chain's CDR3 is CASSLTGMGNQPQHF. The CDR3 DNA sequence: TGCGCCAGCAGCTTAACAGGGATGGGCAATCAGCCCCAGCATTTT.

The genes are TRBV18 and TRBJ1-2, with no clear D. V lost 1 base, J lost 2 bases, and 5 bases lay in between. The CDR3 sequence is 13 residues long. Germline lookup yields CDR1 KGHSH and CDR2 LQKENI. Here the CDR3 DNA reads TGTGCCAGCTCACCACGTGAAAACTATGGCTACACCTTC. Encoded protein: CASSPRENYGYTF.

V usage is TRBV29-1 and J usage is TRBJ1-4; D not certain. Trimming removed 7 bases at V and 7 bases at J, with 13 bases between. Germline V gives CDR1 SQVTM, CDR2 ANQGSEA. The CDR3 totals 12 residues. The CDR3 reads CSAGPTAEKLFF. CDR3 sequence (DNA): TGCAGCGCGGGCCCTACCGCTGAAAAACTGTTTTTT.

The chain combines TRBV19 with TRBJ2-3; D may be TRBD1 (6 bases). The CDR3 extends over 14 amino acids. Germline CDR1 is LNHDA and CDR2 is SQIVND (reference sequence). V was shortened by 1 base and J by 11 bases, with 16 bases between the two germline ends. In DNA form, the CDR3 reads TGTGCCAGTAGTATAGGGGGGCGTTGGGACGGGCAGTATTTT. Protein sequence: CASSIGGRWDGQYF. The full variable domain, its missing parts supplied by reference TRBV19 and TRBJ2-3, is DGGITQSPKYLFRKEGQNVTLSCEQNLNHDAMYWYRQDPGQGLRLIYYSQIVNDFQKGDIAEGYSVSREKKESFPLTVTSAQKNPTAFYLCASSIGGRWDGQYFGPGTRLTVL.

The CDR3 loop reads CASSPRTDVGETQYF. As DNA, the CDR3 is TGTGCCAGCTCACCACGTACGGATGTGGGGGAGACCCAGTACTTC. The V and J genes are TRBV18 and TRBJ2-5, with D hard to call. Per the germline V gene, CDR1 is KGHSH and CDR2 is LQKENI. This CDR3 is built from 15 residues. The V gene lost 1 base and the J gene lost 5 bases, with 14 bases spanning the gap.

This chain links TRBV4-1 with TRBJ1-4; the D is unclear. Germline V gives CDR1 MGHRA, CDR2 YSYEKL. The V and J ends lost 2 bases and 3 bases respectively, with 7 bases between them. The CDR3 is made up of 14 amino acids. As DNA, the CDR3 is TGCGCCAGCAGCCAATTGTGGCCTAATGAAAAACTGTTTTTT. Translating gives CASSQLWPNEKLFF.

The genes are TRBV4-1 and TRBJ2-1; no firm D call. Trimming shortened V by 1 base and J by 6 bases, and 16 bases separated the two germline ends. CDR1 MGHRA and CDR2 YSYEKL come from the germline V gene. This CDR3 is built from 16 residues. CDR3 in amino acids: CASSQGEVLVVNEQFF. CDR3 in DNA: TGCGCCAGCAGCCAAGGCGAGGTACTGGTGGTCAATGAGCAGTTCTTC.

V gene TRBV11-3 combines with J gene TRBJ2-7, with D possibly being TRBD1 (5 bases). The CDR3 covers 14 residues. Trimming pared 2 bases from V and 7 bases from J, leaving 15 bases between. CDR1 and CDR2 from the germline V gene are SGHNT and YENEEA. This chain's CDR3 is CASSLLSGSDEQYF. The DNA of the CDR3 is TGTGCCAGCAGCTTACTCTCAGGGTCGGATGAGCAGTACTTC.

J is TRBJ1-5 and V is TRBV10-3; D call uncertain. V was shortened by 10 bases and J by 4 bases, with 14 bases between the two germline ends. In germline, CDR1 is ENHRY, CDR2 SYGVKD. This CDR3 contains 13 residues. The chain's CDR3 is CATTGGRNQPQHF. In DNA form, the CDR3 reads TGTGCCACTACCGGAGGTAGAAATCAGCCCCAGCATTTT.

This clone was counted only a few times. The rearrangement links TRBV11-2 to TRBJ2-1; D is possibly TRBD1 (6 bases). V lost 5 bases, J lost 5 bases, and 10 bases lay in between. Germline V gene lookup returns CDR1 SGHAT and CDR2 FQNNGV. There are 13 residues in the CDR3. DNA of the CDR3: TGTGCCAGCAGCACGGACAGTGACAATGAGCAGTTCTTC. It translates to CASSTDSDNEQFF.

The CDR3 DNA is TGCGCCAGCAGCTTGACCCGACAGGGAGAGAACACTGAAGCTTTCTTT. Protein: CASSLTRQGENTEAFF. The chain joins TRBV5-1 to TRBJ1-1; 7 bases fit TRBD1. Germline V gives CDR1 SGHRS, CDR2 YFSETQ. The junction had 7 bases not matched to a gene; V was cut back by 1 base and J by 1 base. The CDR3 contains 16 residues.